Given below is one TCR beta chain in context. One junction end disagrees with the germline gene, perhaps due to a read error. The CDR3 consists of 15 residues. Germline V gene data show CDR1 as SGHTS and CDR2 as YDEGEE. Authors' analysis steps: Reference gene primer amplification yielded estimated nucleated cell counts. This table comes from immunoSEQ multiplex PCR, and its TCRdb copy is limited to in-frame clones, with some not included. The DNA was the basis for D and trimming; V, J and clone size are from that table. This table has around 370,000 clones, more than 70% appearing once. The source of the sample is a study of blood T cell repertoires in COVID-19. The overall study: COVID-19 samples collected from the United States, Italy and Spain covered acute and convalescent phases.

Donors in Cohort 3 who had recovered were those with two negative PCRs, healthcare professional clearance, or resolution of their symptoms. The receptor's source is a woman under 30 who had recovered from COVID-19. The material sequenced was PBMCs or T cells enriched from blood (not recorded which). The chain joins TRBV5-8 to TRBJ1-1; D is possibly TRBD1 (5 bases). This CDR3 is CASGFSPGLITEAFF. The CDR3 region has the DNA TGTGCCAGCGGCTTTTCACCGGGACTAATCACTGAAGCTTTCTTT.